The entry below describes one T cell receptor (beta chain). The sample holds one count of this clone. Its antigen target is currently unknown. It has no much larger one-base neighbor in the sample; base qualities were not kept. Whole blood was collected in K2EDTA tubes by collaborating institutions according to the institutions' own protocols. For TCRbeta analysis, collaborators shipped samples in one of three forms: frozen whole blood, isolated PBMCs, or DNA extracted from either of those sample types. This sample is drawn from a study of blood T cell repertoires in COVID-19 (TCRdb year 2020). In the study overall: Samples from collaborators originated in the United States, Italy and Spain and spanned both the acute and convalescent phases of COVID-19. The prospective study material was composed of cDNA or gDNA derived from T cells, B-cell-depleted T cells, or PBMCs. The dataset comprised deeply sampled blood TCRbeta repertoires from subjects exposed to, actively infected with, or recovered from COVID-19. The repertoires were released in a freely available public database meant as a resource for research on the immune response to SARS-CoV-2. Samples were obtained from the ongoing ImmuneRACE study (first 160 participants) and from 1,254 subjects provided by 6 global collaborators. A de-identified subject ID, COVID-19 status, age in years and sex were almost always included in the sample metadata. Where HLA class I and class II types were available, the types were taken from metadata supplied by the sample provider, not from assay-based typing.

The germline V gene gives CDR1 as MDHEN and CDR2 as SYDVKM. From the cysteine up to the phenylalanine, the CDR3 has a length of 15 residues. The retained sequence is limited to the CDR3, 45 bases, with the frame set at the first base. V lost 6 bases and J lost 2 bases, and the count of bases not matched to a germline gene is 8. TCRbeta CDR3 regions were amplified from genomic DNA by means of the immunoSEQ Assay, a bias-controlled multiplex PCR. As for how the authors treated the data: Nucleated cell counts per sample were estimated from amplification of reference gene primers within the assay. Sequence reads were collapsed and filtered to measure the absolute abundance of every unique TCRbeta CDR3 rearrangement. For each sample, productive Simpson clonality was calculated as the square root of Simpson's diversity index over productive rearrangements. The clones in this table, taken by TCRdb from immuneACCESS, are in-frame only. Not every clone is retained; where verified, under half of the shortfall comes from an unresolved V gene, and the cause of the rest is unknown. V, J and clone size are those of that table, while D and trimming were read from the DNA. Present in this sample are 140,000 to 150,000 clones, 75% to 85% of which were seen just once. Jointly, the top ten make up less than 5.5% of the sample.

Study-wide findings and limitations: Clinical and demographic metadata were provided uncurated, with the amount varying by source and participant.

Recombination linked TRBV28 to TRBJ1-2; 8 nucleotides in the junction match TRBD1. The origin of this receptor is a woman between 45 and 65 years old with acute or convalescent COVID-19. The sample was peripheral blood. The CDR3 protein is CASSLPQGVNYGYTF. Read as DNA, the sequence is TGTGCCAGCAGCTTACCACAGGGGGTAAACTATGGCTACACCTTC.